This T cell receptor (beta chain) was identified in a study of cytomegalovirus exposure and HLA in healthy donors. Study findings and constraints: CMV antigen specificity of a few CMV-associated chains was confirmed in vitro.

Regarding this clone: Its antigen is as yet unknown.

CDR1 is SGHAT, CDR2 FQNNGV, per germline. The CDR3 contains 15 residues. V lost 0 bases to trimming and J lost 3 bases, with 11 bases between them. A multiplex PCR was run with 60 Vbeta primers and 13 Jbeta primers. Assay used: immunoSEQ multiplex PCR; TCRdb lists only in-frame clones, some missing. The sample records around 78,000 clones, less than 85% being singletons. The source of this sequence is a woman in her forties or fifties in good health and CMV-seronegative. The chain has TRBV11-2 and TRBJ1-1, with D tentatively TRBD1 (5 bases). Sequenced material: PBMCs. The CDR3: CASSLDPGIYTEAFF. The CDR3 DNA follows: TGTGCCAGCAGCTTAGACCCAGGGATCTACACTGAAGCTTTCTTT.